A single sample gave rise to the 5 T cell receptor beta chains below, sequenced in a study of blood T cell repertoires in COVID-19. TCRdb keeps only in-frame clones here, not all; method: immunoSEQ multiplex PCR. The sample contains 150,000 to 200,000 clones, 80% of which appear only once. Sequenced sample: PBMCs or T cells enriched from blood (not recorded which). The receptors were sampled from a man aged 35-49 years who had recovered from COVID-19.

The CDR3 DNA reads TGTGCCAGCAGCTTCGGGACAAAGGCCACAGATACGCAGTATTTT. Its protein product is CASSFGTKATDTQYF. This chain links TRBV7-6 with TRBJ2-3, with D perhaps TRBD1 (6 bases). The germline CDR1 and CDR2 sequences are SGHVS and FNYEAQ. V dropped 3 bases and J dropped 2 bases, with 12 bases sitting between them. This CDR3 region has 15 residues.

V usage is TRBV13 and J usage is TRBJ2-3; no firm D call. This CDR3 has 18 amino acids. The germline gives CDR1 PRHDT, CDR2 FYEKMQ (reference sequence). V was shortened by 5 bases and J by 3 bases, with 24 bases between the two germline ends. The CDR3 sequence: CASSERGGLWSHTDTQYF. CDR3 in DNA: TGTGCCAGCAGCGAGCGAGGCGGATTATGGAGTCATACAGATACGCAGTATTTT.

This rearrangement joins TRBV6-1 to TRBJ2-7, with 7 bases fitting TRBD1. In germline, CDR1 is MNHNS, CDR2 SASEGT. CDR3 length equals 11 residues. The CDR3 loop is CASSERTGLDV. The CDR3 DNA reads as TGTGCCAGCAGTGAGAGGACAGGTTTGGACGTC.

This chain links TRBV12-3 or TRBV12-4 with TRBJ1-2; 7 bases agree with TRBD1. This CDR3 is built from 13 residues. Trimming removed 4 bases from V and 4 bases from J; junction bases left unmatched: 3. As DNA, the CDR3 is TGTGCCAGCAGTTCGGGACAGTTCTATGGCTACACCTTC. It yields the protein CASSSGQFYGYTF.

This clone was seen only a few times. This sequence joins TRBV12-3 or TRBV12-4 and TRBJ1-2; D possibly corresponds to TRBD1 (5 bases). The CDR3 extends over 12 amino acids. V lost 6 bases, J lost 8 bases, and 13 bases lay in between. The CDR3, as DNA: TGTGCCAGCAGCTCCCGGTCAGGGGGCTACACCTTC. Its protein product is CASSSRSGGYTF.